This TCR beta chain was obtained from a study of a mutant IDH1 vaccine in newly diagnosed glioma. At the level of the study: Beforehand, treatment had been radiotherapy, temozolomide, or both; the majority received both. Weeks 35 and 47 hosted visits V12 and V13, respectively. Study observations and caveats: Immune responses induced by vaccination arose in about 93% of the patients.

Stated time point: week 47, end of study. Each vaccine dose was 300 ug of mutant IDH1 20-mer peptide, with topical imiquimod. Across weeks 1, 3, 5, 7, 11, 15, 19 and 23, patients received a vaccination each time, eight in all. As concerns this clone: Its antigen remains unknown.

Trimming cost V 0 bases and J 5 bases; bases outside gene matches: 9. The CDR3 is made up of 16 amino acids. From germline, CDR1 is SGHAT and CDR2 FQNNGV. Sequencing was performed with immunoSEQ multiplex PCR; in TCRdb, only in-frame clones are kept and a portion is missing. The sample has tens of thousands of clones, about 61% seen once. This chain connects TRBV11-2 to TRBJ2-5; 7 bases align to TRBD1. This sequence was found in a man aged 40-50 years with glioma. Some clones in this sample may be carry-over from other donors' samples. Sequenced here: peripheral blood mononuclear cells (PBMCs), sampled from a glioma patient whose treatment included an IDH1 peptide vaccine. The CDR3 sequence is CASSLERDRVGETQYF. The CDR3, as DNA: TGTGCCAGCAGCTTAGAACGAGACAGGGTCGGTGAGACCCAGTACTTC.